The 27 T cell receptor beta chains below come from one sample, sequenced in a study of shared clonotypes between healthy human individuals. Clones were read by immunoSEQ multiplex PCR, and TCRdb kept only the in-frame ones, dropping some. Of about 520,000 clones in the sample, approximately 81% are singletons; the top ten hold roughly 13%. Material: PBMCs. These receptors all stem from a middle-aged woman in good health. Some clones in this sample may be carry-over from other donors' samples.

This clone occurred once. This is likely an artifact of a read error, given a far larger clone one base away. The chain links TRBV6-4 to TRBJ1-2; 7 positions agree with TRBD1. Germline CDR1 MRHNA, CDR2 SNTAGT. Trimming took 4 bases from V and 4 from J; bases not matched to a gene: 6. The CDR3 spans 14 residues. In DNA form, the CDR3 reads TGTGCCAGCAGTGTGGCAGGGGGTTCCTATGGCTACACCTTC. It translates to CASSVAGGSYGYTF.

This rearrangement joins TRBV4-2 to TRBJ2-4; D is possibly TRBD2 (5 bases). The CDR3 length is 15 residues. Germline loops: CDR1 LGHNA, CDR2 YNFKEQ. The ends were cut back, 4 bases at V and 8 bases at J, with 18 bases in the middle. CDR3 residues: CASSRGQFVGDIQYF. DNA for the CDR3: TGTGCCAGCAGCCGAGGGCAGTTCGTTGGGGACATTCAGTACTTC.

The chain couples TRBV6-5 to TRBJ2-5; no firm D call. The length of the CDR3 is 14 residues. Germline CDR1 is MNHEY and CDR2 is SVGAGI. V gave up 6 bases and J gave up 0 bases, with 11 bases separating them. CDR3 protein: CASSYTRYQETQYF. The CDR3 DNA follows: TGTGCCAGCAGCTACACCCGATACCAAGAGACCCAGTACTTC.

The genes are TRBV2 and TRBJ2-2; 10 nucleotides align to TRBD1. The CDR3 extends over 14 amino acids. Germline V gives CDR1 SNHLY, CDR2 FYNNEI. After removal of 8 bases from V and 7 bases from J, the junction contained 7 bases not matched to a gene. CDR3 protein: CASWRDRGNGELFF. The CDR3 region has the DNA TGTGCCAGCTGGAGGGACAGGGGTAACGGGGAGCTGTTTTTT.

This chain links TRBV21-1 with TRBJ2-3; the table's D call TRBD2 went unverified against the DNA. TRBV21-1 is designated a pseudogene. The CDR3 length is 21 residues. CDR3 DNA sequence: TGTGCCAGCAGCAAAGTGGCGGAGCTCAAACTAGCGGGAGGGCCAATAGATACGCAGTATTTT. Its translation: CASSKVAELKLAGGPIDTQYF.

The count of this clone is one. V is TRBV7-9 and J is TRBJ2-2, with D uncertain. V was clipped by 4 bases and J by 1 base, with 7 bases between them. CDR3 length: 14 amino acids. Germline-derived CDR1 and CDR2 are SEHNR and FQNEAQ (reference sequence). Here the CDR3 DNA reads TGTGCCAGCAGCTCGACATTGAACACCGGGGAGCTGTTTTTT. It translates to CASSSTLNTGELFF.

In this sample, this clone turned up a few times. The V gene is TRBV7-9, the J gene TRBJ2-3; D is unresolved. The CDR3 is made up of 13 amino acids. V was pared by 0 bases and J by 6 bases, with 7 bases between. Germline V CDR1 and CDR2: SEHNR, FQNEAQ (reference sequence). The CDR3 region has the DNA TGTGCCAGCAGCTTAGCGATTGGGGATACGCAGTATTTT. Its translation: CASSLAIGDTQYF.

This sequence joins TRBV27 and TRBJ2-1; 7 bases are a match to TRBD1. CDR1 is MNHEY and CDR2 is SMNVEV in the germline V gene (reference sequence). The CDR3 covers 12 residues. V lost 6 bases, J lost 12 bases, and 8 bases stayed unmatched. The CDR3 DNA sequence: TGTGCCAGCAGCTCGTGGGACAGACTGCAGTTCTTC. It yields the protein CASSSWDRLQFF.

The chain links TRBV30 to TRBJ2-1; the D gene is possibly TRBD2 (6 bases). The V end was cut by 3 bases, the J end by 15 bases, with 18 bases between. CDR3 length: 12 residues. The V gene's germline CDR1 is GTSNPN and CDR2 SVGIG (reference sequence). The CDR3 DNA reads TGTGCCTGGAGGACCGCCGGGGGACCGGGGTTCTTC. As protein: CAWRTAGGPGFF.

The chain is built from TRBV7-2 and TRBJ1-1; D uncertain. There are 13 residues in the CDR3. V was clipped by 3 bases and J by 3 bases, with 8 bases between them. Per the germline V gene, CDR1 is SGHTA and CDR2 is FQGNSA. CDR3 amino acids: CASSFTRDTEAFF. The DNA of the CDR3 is TGTGCCAGCAGCTTTACTAGGGACACTGAAGCTTTCTTT.

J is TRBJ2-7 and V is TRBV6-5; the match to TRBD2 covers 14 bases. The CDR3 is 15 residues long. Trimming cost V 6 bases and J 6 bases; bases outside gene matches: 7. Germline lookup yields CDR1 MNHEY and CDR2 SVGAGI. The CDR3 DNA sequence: TGTGCCAGCAGCCTCCGGGGGACTAGCGGGAGCGAGCAGTACTTC. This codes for CASSLRGTSGSEQYF.

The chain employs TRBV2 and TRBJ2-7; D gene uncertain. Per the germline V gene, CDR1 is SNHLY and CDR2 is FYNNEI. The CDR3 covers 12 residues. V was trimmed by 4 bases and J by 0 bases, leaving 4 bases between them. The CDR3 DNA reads TGTGCCAGCAGTGCCGTCTCCTACGAGCAGTACTTC. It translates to CASSAVSYEQYF.

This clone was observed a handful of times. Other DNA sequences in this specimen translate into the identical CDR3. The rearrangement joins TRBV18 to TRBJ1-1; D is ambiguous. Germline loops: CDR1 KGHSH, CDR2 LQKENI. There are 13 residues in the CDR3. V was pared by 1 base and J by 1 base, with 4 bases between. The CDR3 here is CASSPLQNTEAFF. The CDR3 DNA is TGTGCCAGCTCACCACTTCAGAACACTGAAGCTTTCTTT.

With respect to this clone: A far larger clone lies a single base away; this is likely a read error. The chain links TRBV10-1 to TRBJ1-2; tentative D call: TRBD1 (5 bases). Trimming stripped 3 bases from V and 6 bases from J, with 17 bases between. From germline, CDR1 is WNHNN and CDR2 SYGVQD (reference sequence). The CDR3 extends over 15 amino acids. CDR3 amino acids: CASSDKDRDFDGYTF. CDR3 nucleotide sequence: TGCGCCAGCAGTGATAAAGACCGGGACTTCGATGGCTACACCTTC.

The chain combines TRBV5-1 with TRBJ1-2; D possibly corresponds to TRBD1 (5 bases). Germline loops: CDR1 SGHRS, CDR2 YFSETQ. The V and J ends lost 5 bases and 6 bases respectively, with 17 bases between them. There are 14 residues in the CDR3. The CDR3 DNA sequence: TGCGCCAGCAGACGCGGGACCGCGTCGGATGGCTACACCTTC. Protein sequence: CASRRGTASDGYTF.

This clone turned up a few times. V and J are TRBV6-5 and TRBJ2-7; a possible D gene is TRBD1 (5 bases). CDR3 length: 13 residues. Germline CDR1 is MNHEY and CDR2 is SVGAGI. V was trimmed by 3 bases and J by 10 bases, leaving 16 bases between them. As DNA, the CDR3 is TGTGCCAGCAGTTATAACTTTCGGCAGGGTCAGTACTTC. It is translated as CASSYNFRQGQYF.

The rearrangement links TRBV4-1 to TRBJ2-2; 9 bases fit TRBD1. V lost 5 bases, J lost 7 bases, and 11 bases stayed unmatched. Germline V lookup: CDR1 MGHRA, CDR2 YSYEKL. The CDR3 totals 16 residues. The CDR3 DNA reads TGCGCCAGCAGCTTGGGACAGGGAGCCTTGATCGGGGAGCTGTTTTTT. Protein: CASSLGQGALIGELFF.

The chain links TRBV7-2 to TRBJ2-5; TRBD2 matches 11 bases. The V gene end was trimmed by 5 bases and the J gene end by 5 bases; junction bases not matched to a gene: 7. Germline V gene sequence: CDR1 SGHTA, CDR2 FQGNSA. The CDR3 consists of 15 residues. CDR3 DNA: TGTGCCAGCAGCCAAACTAGCGGGAGCTCTGAGACCCAGTACTTC. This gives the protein CASSQTSGSSETQYF.

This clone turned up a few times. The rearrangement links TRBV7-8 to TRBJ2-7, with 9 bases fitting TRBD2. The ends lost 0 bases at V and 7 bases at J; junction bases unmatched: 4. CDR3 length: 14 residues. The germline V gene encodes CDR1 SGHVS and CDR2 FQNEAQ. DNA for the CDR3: TGTGCCAGCAGCTTAGCGGGAGCGGGAGGTGAGCAGTACTTC. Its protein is CASSLAGAGGEQYF.

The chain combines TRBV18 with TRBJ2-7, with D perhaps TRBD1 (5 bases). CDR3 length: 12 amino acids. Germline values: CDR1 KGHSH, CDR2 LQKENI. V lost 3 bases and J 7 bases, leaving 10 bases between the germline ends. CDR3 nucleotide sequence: TGTGCCAGCTCACCCGACAGTCGGGAGCAGTACTTC. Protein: CASSPDSREQYF.

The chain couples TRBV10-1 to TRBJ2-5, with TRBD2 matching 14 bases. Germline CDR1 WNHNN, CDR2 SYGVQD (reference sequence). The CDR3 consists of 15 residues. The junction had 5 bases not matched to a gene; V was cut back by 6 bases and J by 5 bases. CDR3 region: CASSQGLAGVETQYF. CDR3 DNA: TGCGCCAGCAGCCAGGGACTAGCGGGAGTTGAGACCCAGTACTTC.

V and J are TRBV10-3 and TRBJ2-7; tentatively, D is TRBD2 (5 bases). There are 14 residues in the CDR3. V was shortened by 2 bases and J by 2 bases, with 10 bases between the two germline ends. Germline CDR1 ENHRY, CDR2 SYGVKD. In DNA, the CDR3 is TGTGCCATCAGTGAGGGAGGCACCACCTACGAGCAGTACTTC. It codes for CAISEGGTTYEQYF.

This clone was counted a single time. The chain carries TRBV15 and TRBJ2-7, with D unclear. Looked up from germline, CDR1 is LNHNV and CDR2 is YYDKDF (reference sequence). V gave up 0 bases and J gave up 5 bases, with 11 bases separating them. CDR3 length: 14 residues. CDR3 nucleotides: TGTGCCACCAGCAGAGAGGGGTTCATGAACGAGCAGTACTTC. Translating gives CATSREGFMNEQYF.

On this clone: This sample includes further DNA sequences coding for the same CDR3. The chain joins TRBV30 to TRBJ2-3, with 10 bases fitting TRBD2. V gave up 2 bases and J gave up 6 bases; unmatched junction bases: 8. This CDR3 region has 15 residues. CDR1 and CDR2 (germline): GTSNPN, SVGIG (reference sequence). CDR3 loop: CAWSRTSGRLDTQYF. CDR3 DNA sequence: TGTGCCTGGAGTCGGACTAGCGGTCGTCTCGATACGCAGTATTTT.

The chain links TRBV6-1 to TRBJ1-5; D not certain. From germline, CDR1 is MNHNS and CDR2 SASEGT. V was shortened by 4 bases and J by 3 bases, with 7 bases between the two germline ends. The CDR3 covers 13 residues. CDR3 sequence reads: CASSGDANQPQHF. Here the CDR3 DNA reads TGTGCCAGCAGTGGCGACGCCAATCAGCCCCAGCATTTT.

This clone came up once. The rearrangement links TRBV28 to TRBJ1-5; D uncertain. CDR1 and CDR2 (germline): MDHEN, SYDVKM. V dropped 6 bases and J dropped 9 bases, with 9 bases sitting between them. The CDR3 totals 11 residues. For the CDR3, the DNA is TGTGCCAGCAGGAGTACGAGGCCCCAGCATTTT. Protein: CASRSTRPQHF. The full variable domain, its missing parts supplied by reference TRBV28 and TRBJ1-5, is DVKVTQSSRYLVKRTGEKVFLECVQDMDHENMFWYRQDPGLGLRLIYFSYDVKMKEKGDIPEGYSVSREKKERFSLILESASTNQTSMYLCASRSTRPQHFGDGTRLSIL.

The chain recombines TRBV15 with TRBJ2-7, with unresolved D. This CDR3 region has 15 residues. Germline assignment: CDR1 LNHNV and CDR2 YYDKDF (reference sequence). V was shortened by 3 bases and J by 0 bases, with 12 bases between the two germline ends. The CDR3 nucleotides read TGTGCCACCAGCAGTAGAGCGTCGAGCTCCTACGAGCAGTACTTC. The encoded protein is CATSSRASSSYEQYF.